The present T cell receptor beta chain was sequenced within a study of blood T cells in healthy people across ages. It was with a sample-barcoded 5' primer and a J-beta primer mix that a second PCR of roughly 6 to 12 cycles was run. Each CDR3 protein gets one entry after TCRdb re-called the 5' RACE reads with MiXCR. The table shows over 1,300,000 distinct CDR3 sequences, with roughly 59% occurring only once. The authors extracted at least 5 micrograms of total RNA per sample. The V end was cut by 2 bases, the J end by 10 bases, with 15 bases between. The CDR3 totals 14 residues. Germline V gives CDR1 GTSNPN, CDR2 SVGIG (reference sequence).

The chain carries TRBV30 and TRBJ1-6; D may be TRBD1 (6 bases). The sample was blood. The sequence came from a man between 18 and 35 years old in good health. Here the CDR3 DNA reads TGTGCCTGGAGTCGCACAGGGATCTACTCACCCCTCCACTTT. Residues: CAWSRTGIYSPLHF.